This TCR beta chain was sequenced during a study of OX40 agonist ivuxolimab in advanced cancers. Study as a whole: Of mixed ages from about 23 to 85 and averaging roughly 64 years, the group was about 80% male.

Using immunoSEQ multiplex PCR, the repertoire was profiled, and TCRdb retains in-frame clones only, with some absent. The data contain about 15,000 clones, almost 95% of them singletons. V was pared by 3 bases and J by 0 bases, with 7 bases of the junction left unmatched. The germline V gene encodes CDR1 MNHEY and CDR2 SMNVEV (reference sequence). The CDR3 totals 16 residues. The sequences come from CD4+ or CD8+ T cells sorted from blood, collected in a trial of the OX40 agonist ivuxolimab. The V call is TRBV27, the J call TRBJ2-5; 7 positions match TRBD1. This TCR was recovered from an adult with an advanced solid tumor such as melanoma, head and neck, liver or kidney cancer. CDR3 residues: CASSFPLGQDQETQYF. The DNA of the CDR3 is TGTGCCAGCAGTTTTCCCTTAGGACAGGACCAAGAGACCCAGTACTTC.